The 25 T cell receptor beta chains given below trace back to one sample, sequenced in a study of Ad26.COV2.S vaccination and SARS-CoV-2 variants. Treatment indicated: about 20 received Ad26.COV2.S at low or high dose, single or two shots; roughly 5 received placebo; per-sample allocation not given. Sample collection was performed on day 63 after the first vaccine or placebo injection. Sequenced by immunoSEQ multiplex PCR; TCRdb stores in-frame clones only, minus some. The profile covers around 300,000 clones, with 70% to 90% appearing a single time and around 10% taken by the ten largest. The source material was peripheral blood, sampled in a trial of Ad26.COV2.S vaccine versus placebo. These receptors all come from a person between 18 and 65 years old who received the Ad26.COV2.S COVID-19 vaccine or a placebo.

J is TRBJ2-7 and V is TRBV28; weak D call: TRBD1 (5 bases). The germline V and J ends were trimmed by 6 bases and 4 bases, with 16 bases remaining between them. The CDR3 is made up of 14 amino acids. The germline V gene has CDR1 MDHEN and CDR2 SYDVKM. The CDR3 protein is CASSSDSPRYEQYF. CDR3 DNA: TGTGCCAGCAGCTCTGACAGCCCTCGGTACGAGCAGTACTTC.

The chain combines TRBV7-8 with TRBJ1-5; D may be TRBD1 (5 bases). The V gene lost 4 bases and the J gene lost 3 bases, with 22 bases spanning the gap. The CDR3 extends over 18 amino acids. Germline-derived CDR1 and CDR2 are SGHVS and FQNEAQ. DNA for the CDR3: TGTGCCAGCAGCTCGGCGGTGACAGTTGTAAAAAACAATCAGCCCCAGCATTTT. It translates to CASSSAVTVVKNNQPQHF. The whole variable domain, filled in from reference TRBV7-8 and TRBJ1-5, reads GAGVSQSPRYKVAKRGQDVALRCDPISGHVSLFWYQQALGQGPEFLTYFQNEAQLDKSGLPSDRFFAERPEGSVSTLKIQRTQQEDSAVYLCASSSAVTVVKNNQPQHFGDGTRLSIL.

V usage is TRBV7-9 and J usage is TRBJ1-4, with D possibly being TRBD1 (6 bases). This CDR3 spans 15 amino acids. Trimming removed 5 bases from V and 7 bases from J, with 17 bases in between. CDR1 SEHNR and CDR2 FQNEAQ come from the germline V gene (reference sequence). Written as DNA, the CDR3 is TGTGCCAGCAGCGCACTCAGGGGCGGTTTTGAAAAACTGTTTTTT. It yields the protein CASSALRGGFEKLFF. The whole variable domain, filled in from reference TRBV7-9 and TRBJ1-4, reads DTGVSQNPRHKITKRGQNVTFRCDPISEHNRLYWYRQTLGQGPEFLTYFQNEAQLEKSRLLSDRFSAERPKGSFSTLEIQRTEQGDSAMYLCASSALRGGFEKLFFGSGTQLSVL.

This chain connects TRBV2 to TRBJ2-3; D might be TRBD1 (6 bases). The V end was cut by 10 bases, the J end by 2 bases, with 13 bases between. The CDR3 covers 13 residues. The V gene's germline CDR1 is SNHLY and CDR2 FYNNEI. The CDR3 reads CAIVGGYTDTQYF. The CDR3 region has the DNA TGTGCCATCGTAGGGGGATACACAGATACGCAGTATTTT.

This chain connects TRBV12-5 to TRBJ2-3, with TRBD2 matching 13 bases. After removal of 3 bases from V and 2 bases from J, the junction contained 2 bases not matched to a gene. Germline lookup yields CDR1 LGHNT and CDR2 FRNRAP. The CDR3 runs 16 residues. The CDR3 spells CASGLGTSGITDTQYF. The CDR3 bases are TGTGCTAGTGGTTTAGGGACTAGCGGGATCACAGATACGCAGTATTTT.

This clone showed up just once. The junction does not match germline at one end; this may be a read error. The gene calls are TRBV5-5 and TRBJ2-3; D is ambiguous. This CDR3 has 13 residues. Per germline, CDR1 SGHKS and CDR2 YYEKEE (reference sequence). The chain's CDR3 is CASSLGAVQAEFF. As DNA, the CDR3 is TGTGCCAGCAGCTTGGGGGCTGTACAAGCCGAATTCTTT.

This chain joins TRBV9 and TRBJ2-7; TRBD2 aligns across 8 bases. CDR3 size: 15 residues. Per the germline V gene, CDR1 is SGDLS and CDR2 is YYNGEE. The V segment lost 4 bases and the J segment 6 bases; nucleotides outside the gene matches: 12. The DNA for the CDR3 is TGTGCCAGCAGCCCACGGGAGGGCCAAAGCGGCGAGCAGTACTTC. The encoded protein is CASSPREGQSGEQYF.

This clone was recorded only once. The chain links TRBV12-3 or TRBV12-4 to TRBJ2-7, with no clear D. V shed 5 bases and J shed 0 bases, with 5 bases lying between them. CDR3 length: 12 amino acids. DNA for the CDR3: TGTGCCAGCAGTACTTCCTCCTACGAGCAGTACTTC. This translates into CASSTSSYEQYF.

Of note for this clone: The sample contains more than one DNA sequence encoding this CDR3. The chain recombines TRBV5-1 with TRBJ1-2, with 7 bases lining up with TRBD1. The CDR3 is 13 amino acids. The germline gives CDR1 SGHRS, CDR2 YFSETQ. Trimming removed 0 bases from V and 7 bases from J; junction bases left unmatched: 3. The CDR3 reads CASSLEQGIGYTF. The CDR3 nucleotides are TGCGCCAGCAGCTTGGAACAGGGGATTGGCTACACCTTC. Filled out from reference TRBV5-1 and TRBJ1-2, the complete variable domain reads KAGVTQTPRYLIKTRGQQVTLSCSPISGHRSVSWYQQTPGQGLQFLFEYFSETQRNKGNFPGRFSGRQFSNSRSEMNVSTLELGDSALYLCASSLEQGIGYTFGSGTRLTVV.

The V and J genes are TRBV24-1 and TRBJ2-1, with 8 bases aligning to TRBD1. This CDR3 contains 15 residues. Germline-derived CDR1 and CDR2 are KGHDR and SFDVKD. After removal of 2 bases from V and 2 bases from J, the junction contained 1 base not matched to a gene. The CDR3 reads CATSDWTGTYNEQFF. The CDR3 DNA reads as TGTGCCACCAGTGATTGGACAGGGACCTACAATGAGCAGTTCTTC.

The rearrangement links TRBV4-3 to TRBJ1-1; TRBD1 matches at 11 bases. The CDR3 is made up of 17 amino acids. Germline CDR1 LGHNA, CDR2 YSLEER. V was pared by 4 bases and J by 4 bases, with 11 bases of the junction left unmatched. The CDR3 nucleotides read TGCGCCAGCAGCCGCGTCGGACAGGGGGCGCGGGGCACTGAAGCTTTCTTT. Protein product: CASSRVGQGARGTEAFF.

J is TRBJ1-4 and V is TRBV6-1; weak D call: TRBD1 (6 bases). Per the germline V gene, CDR1 is MNHNS and CDR2 is SASEGT. V was pared by 2 bases and J by 8 bases, with 12 bases between. The CDR3 contains 14 residues. This chain's CDR3 is CASSETGRGEKLFF. As DNA, the CDR3 is TGTGCCAGCAGTGAAACAGGGAGAGGGGAAAAACTGTTTTTT.

The chain couples TRBV6-2 or TRBV6-3 to TRBJ2-7, with a weak D call TRBD1 (5 bases). Germline CDR1 is MNHEY and CDR2 is SVGEGT. The V and J ends lost 5 bases and 9 bases respectively, with 11 bases between them. The CDR3 has 11 residues. Here the CDR3 DNA reads TGTGCCAGCAGTACAGGAACAGGGCAGTACTTC. Translating it yields CASSTGTGQYF.

The rearrangement links TRBV21-1 to TRBJ1-2; the listed D gene, TRBD1, was not tested against the DNA. TRBV21-1 is given as a pseudogene. The CDR3 has 15 amino acids. CDR3 sequence: CASSRAGEPNYGYTF. CDR3 bases: TGTGCCAGCAGCCGAGCAGGGGAGCCAAACTATGGCTACACCTTC.

The chain is built from TRBV7-3 and TRBJ1-1; 7 bases map to TRBD1. The CDR3 loop spans 14 amino acids. Looked up from germline, CDR1 is SGHTA and CDR2 is FQGTGA. With V trimmed by 0 bases and J by 4 bases, 2 bases remained unmatched. In nucleotides, the CDR3 is TGTGCCAGCAGCTTAACCCGACAGGGCACTGAAGCTTTCTTT. Amino acid sequence: CASSLTRQGTEAFF.

The J gene is TRBJ2-1, the V gene TRBV5-8; D may be TRBD1 (5 bases). The CDR3 is 14 residues long. Trimming removed 0 bases at V and 7 bases at J, with 11 bases between. The germline V gene encodes CDR1 SGHTS and CDR2 YDEGEE. CDR3 amino acids: CASSLVGRENEQFF. CDR3 coding DNA: TGTGCCAGCAGCTTGGTTGGCAGGGAAAATGAGCAGTTCTTC.

This chain connects TRBV24-1 to TRBJ1-4; 8 bases fit TRBD1. CDR1 and CDR2 (germline): KGHDR, SFDVKD. After removal of 2 bases from V and 7 bases from J, the junction contained 5 bases not matched to a gene. This CDR3 region has 15 residues. The CDR3 nucleotides read TGTGCCACCAGTGATTCCGGGACAGGAATTGAAAAACTGTTTTTT. Its protein is CATSDSGTGIEKLFF.

V gene TRBV5-1 combines with J gene TRBJ2-1; TRBD1 might be the D (5 bases). This CDR3 contains 17 residues. Germline CDR1 is SGHRS and CDR2 is YFSETQ. Trimming removed 0 bases at V and 5 bases at J, with 18 bases between. The CDR3 reads CASSLAGQGRGNNEQFF. CDR3 bases: TGCGCCAGCAGCTTGGCCGGGCAGGGTAGGGGTAACAATGAGCAGTTCTTC.

The CDR3 loop reads CASSYRVGGYTF. The DNA of the CDR3 is TGTGCCAGCAGTTACAGGGTTGGCGGCTACACCTTC. The rearrangement links TRBV6-2 or TRBV6-3 to TRBJ1-2; D remains unclear. Germline-derived CDR1 and CDR2 are MNHEY and SVGEGT. The CDR3 extends over 12 amino acids. V lost 2 bases and J 8 bases, leaving 9 bases between the germline ends.

The chain joins TRBV5-1 to TRBJ2-2, with 9 bases identical to TRBD2. After removal of 0 bases from V and 6 bases from J, the junction contained 6 bases not matched to a gene. The CDR3 length is 16 residues. The germline gives CDR1 SGHRS, CDR2 YFSETQ. Here the CDR3 reads CASSLGLAGAAGELFF. The CDR3 nucleotides read TGCGCCAGCAGCTTGGGGTTAGCGGGGGCCGCCGGGGAGCTGTTTTTT.

The V and J genes are TRBV4-1 and TRBJ2-5; 12 bases fit TRBD2. Germline assignment: CDR1 MGHRA and CDR2 YSYEKL. This CDR3 has 15 amino acids. The trim removed 6 bases at V and 5 bases at J, leaving 7 bases unmatched. In DNA form, the CDR3 reads TGCGCCAGCAGGTCACTCGGACTAGCGGGGGAGACCCAGTACTTC. This encodes CASRSLGLAGETQYF.

This chain joins TRBV14 and TRBJ1-6; 10 nucleotides agree with TRBD1. CDR1 is SGHDN, CDR2 FVKESK, per germline. The CDR3 consists of 15 residues. The V and J ends lost 1 base and 9 bases, in that order; junction bases with no gene match: 3. CDR3: CASSQAGTGASPLHF. The CDR3, as DNA: TGTGCCAGCAGCCAAGCAGGGACAGGGGCTTCACCCCTCCACTTT.

The chain is built from TRBV27 and TRBJ2-7, with 7 bases matching TRBD1. V shed 3 bases and J 2 bases; nucleotides not matched to a gene: 7. The CDR3 runs to 15 residues. Germline V gene sequence: CDR1 MNHEY, CDR2 SMNVEV (reference sequence). CDR3 in DNA: TGTGCCAGCAGTTTCTCCGGGACAGCGACCTACGAGCAGTACTTC. It yields the protein CASSFSGTATYEQYF.

The V gene is TRBV28, the J gene TRBJ1-5, with D possibly being TRBD1 (5 bases). Germline V gene data show CDR1 as MDHEN and CDR2 as SYDVKM. Trimming stripped 3 bases from V and 3 bases from J, with 12 bases between. The CDR3 spans 15 residues. Written as DNA, the CDR3 is TGTGCCAGCAGTTTGGGGACCACCAACAATCAGCCCCAGCATTTT. Residues: CASSLGTTNNQPQHF.

This clone showed up just a few times. The V call is TRBV7-2, the J call TRBJ2-7; 12 bases map to TRBD2. This CDR3 contains 14 residues. CDR1 and CDR2 from the germline V gene are SGHTA and FQGNSA. V trimming: 3 bases; J trimming: 5 bases; junction bases outside the gene matches: 2. The CDR3 bases are TGTGCCAGCAGCTTCACTAGCGGGAGGCACGAGCAGTACTTC. Amino acid sequence: CASSFTSGRHEQYF. Variable domain in full (rest from reference TRBV7-2 and TRBJ2-7): GAGVSQSPSNKVTEKGKDVELRCDPISGHTALYWYRQSLGQGLEFLIYFQGNSAPDKSGLPSDRFSAERTGGSVSTLTIQRTQQEDSAVYLCASSFTSGRHEQYFGPGTRLTVT.